This is a list of T cell receptor beta chains from one sample in a study of blood T cells in healthy people across ages. TCRdb reprocessed the 5' RACE reads via MiXCR and lists one record per CDR3 protein. The data show about 1.1 million distinct CDR3 sequences, 35% to 40% seen once. Specimen: blood. The source is a man in his late teens or twenties in good health. The CDR3 runs from the conserved cysteine through the conserved F or W. D genes are given only for firm matches. Part of the rows lack a size; the others show once, few, many or a class for expanded clones.

j_call d_call v_call clone_size cdr3_nt cdr3_aa
TRBJ2-1 - TRBV29-1 - TGCAGCTATCTCAAGGTTGCATCGGGTGAGCAGTTCTTC CSYLKVASGEQFF
TRBJ2-3 TRBD2 TRBV9 few TGTGCCAGCAGCGTGGGGGGGAGGACCCACCCTACGCAGTATTTT CASSVGGRTHPTQYF
TRBJ2-7 - TRBV10-3 - TGTGCCATCAGTGAGGCTGGCGGGTTCGATGAGCAGTACTTC CAISEAGGFDEQYF
TRBJ1-2 - TRBV28 - TGTGCCAGCAGTGGGAAGGAGGGGAATGTCTATGGCTACACCTTC CASSGKEGNVYGYTF
TRBJ1-1 TRBD1 TRBV7-9 - TGTGCCAGCAGCCCAGGGGGGAACAAAAACACTGAAGCTTTCTTT CASSPGGNKNTEAFF
TRBJ2-3 - TRBV6-5 few TGTGCCAGCAGTTATTCCGGTGCTGCAGATACGCAGTATTTT CASSYSGAADTQYF
TRBJ2-5 - TRBV20-1 - TGCAGTGCTAGTCTTCCTGAAGGGGAGACCCAGTACTTC CSASLPEGETQYF
TRBJ2-1 - TRBV9 - TGTGCCAGCAGCGTCGCAGGGAACCTCCAAGAGACCCAGTTCTTC CASSVAGNLQETQFF
TRBJ1-2 - TRBV29-1 - TGCAGCACCTTTGCGGGGGCCTATGGCTACACCTTC CSTFAGAYGYTF
TRBJ1-1 - TRBV3-1 - TGTGCCACCCAAGCAAGGGTTGGAACTGAAACTTTCTTT CATQARVGTETFF
TRBJ1-2 - TRBV14 once TGTGCCAGCAGCCAAGATCAACTGGGGGTCGTCTATGGCTACACCTTC CASSQDQLGVVYGYTF
TRBJ2-7 - TRBV7-2 many TGTGCCAGCAAAGCGGGCTCCTACGAGCAGTACTTC CASKAGSYEQYF
TRBJ2-1 TRBD1 TRBV15 - TGTGCCACCAGCAGAGACCCGGACAGGGTGGGTAACAATGAGCAGTTCTTC CATSRDPDRVGNNEQFF
TRBJ1-1 TRBD1 TRBV7-2 - TGTGCCAGCAGCATCAGGGGGTTGGGCACTGAAGCTTTCTTT CASSIRGLGTEAFF
TRBJ1-4 - TRBV29-1 - TGCAGCGTCGCAGTTGGAGGAGCAACTAATGAAAAACTGTTTTTT CSVAVGGATNEKLFF